This TCR beta chain comes out of a study of blood T cell repertoires in COVID-19. In germline, CDR1 is SNHLY, CDR2 FYNNEI. The CDR3 has 15 residues. The J segment lost 4 bases and the V segment lost 6 bases, leaving 4 bases of the junction unmatched. Here immunoSEQ multiplex PCR was the method, and the copy in TCRdb shows in-frame clones only, minus some. The repertoire holds about 100,000 clones, with nearly 90% as singletons. The sequencing sample was made of peripheral blood. The J gene is TRBJ1-4, the V gene TRBV2, with 11 bases matching TRBD1. The receptor comes from a woman aged 55-75 years with acute or convalescent COVID-19. As DNA, the CDR3 is TGTGCCAGCAGGGTTGGGACAGGGGGTAATGAAAAACTGTTTTTT. Translating it yields CASRVGTGGNEKLFF. The full variable domain, its missing parts supplied by reference TRBV2 and TRBJ1-4, is EPEVTQTPSHQVTQMGQEVILRCVPISNHLYFYWYRQILGQKVEFLVSFYNNEISEKSEIFDDQFSVERPDGSNFTLKIRSTKLEDSAMYFCASRVGTGGNEKLFFGSGTQLSVL.